The source of this TCR beta chain is a study of T cells in Graves' hyperthyroidism and ophthalmopathy. Amplified TCR beta CDR3 regions derived from RNA transcripts. The HTBI set primed first-round TCR CDR3 RT-PCR. TCRdb reprocessed the multiplex PCR reads via MiXCR and lists one record per CDR3 protein. Among about 300,000 distinct CDR3 sequences listed, approximately 19% were seen once. This clonotype was recorded many times. Trimming pared 0 bases from V and 5 bases from J, leaving 11 bases between. CDR3 size: 14 residues. Germline CDR1 SGHDN, CDR2 FVKESK. The source of this sequence is a man aged 50 or older with Graves' ophthalmopathy. Material: blood. The chain employs TRBV14 and TRBJ2-7; D might be TRBD2 (5 bases). CDR3 coding DNA: TGTGCCAGCAGCCAAGATGGAGGAAGGAACGAGCAGTACTTC. Encoded protein: CASSQDGGRNEQYF.